This T cell receptor beta chain was sequenced during a study of shared clonotypes between healthy human individuals. The authors distributed each subset's genomic DNA evenly over several immunoSEQ plates. Sorted-subset replicate PCRs used about 200 ng of genomic DNA. This amount corresponded to 30,000 to 35,000 T cell genomes. Produced via immunoSEQ multiplex PCR; TCRdb's table is partial and in-frame only. The data contain some 1,400,000 clones, approximately 96% of them singletons. The J segment lost 0 bases and the V segment lost 3 bases, leaving 3 bases of the junction unmatched. Looked up from germline, CDR1 is ENHRY and CDR2 is SYGVKD. This CDR3 is 15 amino acids long.

The source material was naive CD4+ T cells sorted from blood. Subset given: CD45RA+ positively selected. This sequence originates from a man aged 25 to 45 in good health. The chain has TRBV10-3 and TRBJ2-3, with 7 bases aligning to TRBD2. The DNA for the CDR3 is TGTGCCATCAGTGACCGCGGGAGAAGCACAGATACGCAGTATTTT. Translated: CAISDRGRSTDTQYF.